The clone carrying this TCR beta chain was counted a few times. The antigen is undetermined. This record comes from a study of blood T cells in healthy people across ages. Study-wide context: Per every two T cells, about one barcoded beta molecule was captured by template switching.

After removal of 2 bases from V and 11 bases from J, the junction contained 10 bases not matched to a gene. This CDR3 has 14 residues. Broader study findings: A strong correlation between TCR beta diversity and naive T cell percentage was seen. In older individuals, TCR beta diversity per million T cells was lower, falling roughly linearly with age.

The second PCR ran about 6 to 11 cycles with a sample-barcoded 5' primer and J-beta primers. CDR3-containing paired-end reads numbering at least 2.5 million came from each sample. One entry per CDR3 protein, called by TCRdb with MiXCR from the 5' RACE reads. The profile shows some 900,000 distinct CDR3 sequences, around 48% of them singletons. Sequencing was performed on blood. The rearrangement uses TRBV12-3 or TRBV12-4 and TRBJ2-5; 8 nucleotides line up with TRBD1. This sequence was found in a young man in good health. The CDR3 is CASSLKGDRQWQYF. The CDR3 bases are TGTGCCAGCAGTTTAAAAGGGGACAGGCAATGGCAGTACTTC.